The rows below give T cell receptor beta chains drawn from one sample of a study of T cells after yellow fever vaccination. TCRdb re-derived calls from the 5' RACE reads in MiXCR, one entry per CDR3 protein. The data contain 200,000 to 300,000 distinct CDR3 sequences, approximately 12% of them seen just once; the ten biggest clones take up 0.4% to 0.55%. This specimen consisted of CD4+ T cells sorted from PBMCs, obtained 45 days after the yellow fever booster vaccination. Receptor source: a young man who received the YFV17D yellow fever vaccine. Each CDR3 is given with its conserved first and last residue. A D gene is named only where the DNA matches it firmly. Size tells how often a clone was seen (once, few, many) or the class of an expanded clone, and some rows leave it out.

d_gene	v_gene	j_gene	abundance	CDR3aa	CDR3nt
TRBD1	TRBV20-1	TRBJ2-7	few	CSAVTGTAYEQYF	TGCAGTGCCGTGACAGGGACCGCCTACGAGCAGTACTTC
NA	TRBV7-8	TRBJ2-2	NA	CASTHFSTGELFF	TGTGCCAGCACCCATTTTTCCACCGGGGAGCTGTTTTTT
NA	TRBV6-2/TRBV6-3	TRBJ2-3	NA	CASSFMVLGTQYF	TGTGCCAGCAGTTTCATGGTTCTTGGTACGCAGTATTTT
NA	TRBV7-9	TRBJ1-2	few	CASMGGQIYGYTF	TGTGCCAGCATGGGAGGACAGATCTATGGCTACACCTTC
NA	TRBV10-3	TRBJ2-7	NA	CAISAVQGYEQYF	TGTGCCATCAGTGCGGTACAGGGCTACGAGCAGTACTTC
TRBD1	TRBV12-3/TRBV12-4	TRBJ2-7	NA	CASSSPTGGIYEQYF	TGTGCCAGCAGTTCCCCAACAGGGGGAATCTACGAGCAGTACTTC
NA	TRBV6-1	TRBJ2-5	few	CATQAAGVETQYF	TGTGCCACTCAAGCGGCAGGGGTGGAGACCCAGTACTTC
NA	TRBV20-1	TRBJ2-1	few	CSAREGASYNEQFF	TGCAGTGCTAGAGAGGGGGCTTCCTACAATGAGCAGTTCTTC
NA	TRBV11-2	TRBJ2-1	NA	CASSPLNVVRENEQFF	TGTGCCAGCAGCCCCTTAAATGTCGTTCGGGAGAATGAGCAGTTCTTC
NA	TRBV20-1	TRBJ1-4	NA	CSASSLRGSNEKLFF	TGCAGTGCTAGTTCGTTGAGGGGCTCTAATGAAAAACTGTTTTTT
NA	TRBV5-4	TRBJ2-3	few	CASSWRGGADTQYF	TGTGCCAGCAGCTGGCGTGGAGGCGCAGATACGCAGTATTTT
TRBD1	TRBV10-3	TRBJ1-1	NA	CAISVRDRNTEAFF	TGTGCCATCAGTGTCCGGGACAGGAACACTGAAGCTTTCTTT
TRBD2	TRBV7-9	TRBJ2-5	NA	CASSLVSGRFAETQYF	TGTGCCAGCAGCTTAGTAAGCGGGAGATTTGCAGAGACCCAGTACTTC
TRBD2	TRBV6-6	TRBJ2-7	few	CASRIAGGGEQYF	TGTGCCAGCAGAATAGCGGGAGGAGGCGAGCAGTACTTC
NA	TRBV21-1	TRBJ2-7	few	CASSITGRPVVPEQYF	TGTGCCAGCAGCATTACCGGGAGGCCAGTGGTACCCGAGCAGTACTTC
NA	TRBV6-2/TRBV6-3	TRBJ2-2	NA	CASSYRTNTGELFF	TGTGCCAGCAGTTACAGGACAAACACCGGGGAGCTGTTTTTT
TRBD1	TRBV14	TRBJ1-2	few	CASSQPGQGIANYGYTF	TGTGCCAGCAGCCAACCGGGACAGGGGATAGCTAACTATGGCTACACCTTC
TRBD2	TRBV7-2	TRBJ2-3	many	CASSNSGSINTQYF	TGTGCCAGCAGCAACAGCGGGAGTATAAATACGCAGTATTTT
NA	TRBV21-1	TRBJ2-7	NA	CASSKYQGGPYEQYF	TGTGCCAGCAGCAAATATCAGGGAGGGCCGTACGAGCAGTACTTC
TRBD1	TRBV12-3/TRBV12-4	TRBJ1-5	few	CASTRQGADQPQHF	TGTGCCAGCACTAGACAGGGGGCAGATCAGCCCCAGCATTTT
TRBD1	TRBV7-2	TRBJ2-5	NA	CASSFRQGETQYF	TGTGCCAGCAGCTTTCGACAGGGAGAGACCCAGTACTTC
TRBD1	TRBV11-3	TRBJ2-2	NA	CASSETGATGELFF	TGTGCCAGCAGCGAAACAGGGGCCACCGGGGAGCTGTTTTTT
TRBD1	TRBV27	TRBJ2-7	few	CASRPGGTGGRGQYF	TGTGCCAGCAGACCCGGGGGGACAGGGGGCAGAGGGCAGTACTTC
NA	TRBV5-1	TRBJ2-7	few	CASSSAGYEQYF	TGCGCCAGCAGCAGTGCGGGCTACGAGCAGTACTTC
NA	TRBV6-2/TRBV6-3	TRBJ2-7	few	CASSYSTEYEQYF	TGTGCCAGCAGTTATTCGACTGAATACGAGCAGTACTTC
NA	TRBV5-1	TRBJ2-3	NA	CASSRITGTGFDTQYF	TGCGCCAGCAGCCGGATTACGGGCACAGGATTCGATACGCAGTATTTT
TRBD2	TRBV7-9	TRBJ2-2	NA	CDSSFWRTSGSTGELFF	TGTGACAGCAGCTTTTGGCGGACTAGCGGGAGTACCGGGGAGCTGTTTTTT
NA	TRBV6-5	TRBJ1-5	few	CASSYSLDQPQHF	TGTGCCAGCAGTTACAGCTTAGATCAGCCCCAGCATTTT
TRBD2	TRBV9	TRBJ2-7	few	CASSGPGSGRGIEQYF	TGTGCCAGCAGCGGACCGGGGAGCGGGAGAGGTATTGAGCAGTACTTC
TRBD1	TRBV29-1	TRBJ2-3	NA	CSAYDRDRGGDTQYF	TGCAGCGCCTATGACCGGGACAGGGGGGGAGATACGCAGTATTTT
NA	TRBV29-1	TRBJ2-2	NA	CSVESAVNTGELFF	TGCAGCGTTGAAAGTGCAGTGAACACCGGGGAGCTGTTTTTT
TRBD1	TRBV5-5	TRBJ2-1	NA	CASSSTGGSYNEQFF	TGTGCCAGCAGCTCAACAGGGGGCTCCTACAATGAGCAGTTCTTC
NA	TRBV20-1	TRBJ2-1	NA	CSASGGASSYNEQFF	TGCAGTGCTAGCGGCGGGGCAAGCTCCTACAATGAGCAGTTCTTC
TRBD2	TRBV20-1	TRBJ2-7	NA	CSGLPSGRSYEQYF	TGCAGTGGTCTCCCTAGCGGGAGATCCTACGAGCAGTACTTC
TRBD2	TRBV10-2	TRBJ2-5	many	CASSDYKTSGSVETQYF	TGCGCCAGCAGTGATTACAAAACTAGCGGGAGTGTAGAGACCCAGTACTTC
NA	TRBV12-5	TRBJ2-1	once	CASGLMRTASSYNEQFF	TGTGCTAGTGGTTTGATGCGGACGGCTAGCTCCTACAATGAGCAGTTCTTC
NA	TRBV6-5	TRBJ2-7	NA	CASSSPGLLESF	TGTGCCAGCAGCTCTCCGGGACTCCTCGAAAGCTTC
TRBD1	TRBV18	TRBJ2-1	few	CASSSGTGQNEQFF	TGTGCCAGCTCATCCGGGACAGGGCAGAATGAGCAGTTCTTC
NA	TRBV10-3	TRBJ2-3	few	CAHGFKKGDTQYF	TGTGCCCACGGGTTTAAGAAAGGAGATACGCAGTATTTT
NA	TRBV9	TRBJ2-5	few	CASSVGFSGVSVETQYF	TGTGCCAGCAGCGTAGGGTTTAGCGGAGTCTCGGTGGAGACCCAGTACTTC
TRBD1	TRBV20-1	TRBJ2-1	few	CSASQGASNEQFF	TGCAGTGCTTCCCAGGGGGCATCGAATGAGCAGTTCTTC
TRBD1	TRBV7-2	TRBJ1-2	NA	CASSERGQANGYTF	TGTGCCAGCAGCGAAAGGGGACAGGCCAATGGCTACACCTTC
NA	TRBV20-1	TRBJ2-3	few	CSARALAPHTADTQYF	TGCAGTGCTAGAGCTTTGGCCCCCCACACCGCAGATACGCAGTATTTT
NA	TRBV20-1	TRBJ1-3	NA	CSARGWSGNTIYF	TGCAGTGCTAGAGGTTGGTCTGGAAACACCATATATTTT
NA	TRBV5-6	TRBJ1-1	NA	CASSWGEGSTEAFF	TGTGCCAGCAGCTGGGGGGAGGGAAGCACTGAAGCTTTCTTT
TRBD2	TRBV10-1	TRBJ2-2	NA	CASGGTSGRNTGELFF	TGCGCCAGCGGGGGGACTAGCGGGAGAAACACCGGGGAGCTGTTTTTT
NA	TRBV7-3	TRBJ2-7	NA	CASSLTARDEQYF	TGTGCCAGCAGCTTAACGGCCAGGGACGAGCAGTACTTC
TRBD2	TRBV7-2	TRBJ2-3	few	CASSSAAGADTQYF	TGTGCCAGCAGCTCAGCAGCGGGAGCAGATACGCAGTATTTT
NA	TRBV12-3/TRBV12-4	TRBJ1-5	NA	CASKMGQNQPQHF	TGTGCCAGCAAGATGGGCCAGAATCAGCCCCAGCATTTT
NA	TRBV19	TRBJ1-5	NA	CASSIGGSYSNQPQHF	TGTGCCAGTAGTATCGGGGGCAGTTATAGCAATCAGCCCCAGCATTTT
NA	TRBV20-1	TRBJ2-2	few	CSASVLRVGAGELFF	TGCAGTGCTAGTGTTCTGAGAGTTGGGGCCGGGGAGCTGTTTTTT
NA	TRBV4-3	TRBJ2-5	few	CASSQDKGVETQYF	TGCGCCAGCAGCCAAGACAAGGGGGTAGAGACCCAGTACTTC
NA	TRBV29-1	TRBJ2-7	NA	CSVTTAPYEQYF	TGCAGCGTCACGACAGCTCCCTACGAGCAGTACTTC
TRBD2	TRBV19	TRBJ2-2	NA	CASREAGRTGELFF	TGTGCCAGTAGAGAGGCCGGGAGGACCGGGGAGCTGTTTTTT
TRBD2	TRBV15	TRBJ2-7	NA	CATSPPGGQYF	TGTGCCACCAGCCCGCCGGGGGGGCAGTACTTC
NA	TRBV5-1	TRBJ2-3	NA	CASSLEQGGDTQYF	TGCGCCAGCAGCCTAGAACAGGGAGGAGATACGCAGTATTTT
TRBD1	TRBV30	TRBJ2-2	NA	CAWSVRGTGYSGELFF	TGTGCCTGGAGTGTACGAGGGACAGGCTACAGCGGGGAGCTGTTTTTT